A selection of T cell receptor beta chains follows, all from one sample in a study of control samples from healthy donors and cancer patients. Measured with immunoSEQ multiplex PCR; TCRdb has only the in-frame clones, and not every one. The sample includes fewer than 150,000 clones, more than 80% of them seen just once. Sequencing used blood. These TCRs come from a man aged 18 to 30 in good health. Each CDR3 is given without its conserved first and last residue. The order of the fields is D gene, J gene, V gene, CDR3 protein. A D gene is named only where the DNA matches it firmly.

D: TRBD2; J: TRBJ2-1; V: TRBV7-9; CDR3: ASSLGGLAGDLEQF
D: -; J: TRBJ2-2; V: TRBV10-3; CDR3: AISVGDVGELF
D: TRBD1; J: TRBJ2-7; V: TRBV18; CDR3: ASSPGQGNEQY
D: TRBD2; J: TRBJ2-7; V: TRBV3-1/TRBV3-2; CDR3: ASSQGTSFEQY
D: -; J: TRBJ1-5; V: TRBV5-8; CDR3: ASSLGQLDQPQH
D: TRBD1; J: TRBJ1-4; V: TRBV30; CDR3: AWSVRDRGNEKLF
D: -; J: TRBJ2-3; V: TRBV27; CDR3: ASSLSWGTQY
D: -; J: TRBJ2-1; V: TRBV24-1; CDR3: ATSYSDSPYNEQF
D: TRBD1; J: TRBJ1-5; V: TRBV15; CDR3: ATSRKRTGGVSQPQH
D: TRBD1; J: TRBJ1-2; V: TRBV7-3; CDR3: ASSLKPGQGPPYGYT
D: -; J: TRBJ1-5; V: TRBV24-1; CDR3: ATSDSRGNQPQH
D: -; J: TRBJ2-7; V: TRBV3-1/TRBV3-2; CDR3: ASNQGDSYEQY
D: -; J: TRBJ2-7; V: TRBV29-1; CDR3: SVGGGPTGKDYEQY
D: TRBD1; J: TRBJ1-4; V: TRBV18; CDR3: ASSEQGTNEKLF
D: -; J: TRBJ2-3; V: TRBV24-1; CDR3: ATSDPGGGGGDTQY
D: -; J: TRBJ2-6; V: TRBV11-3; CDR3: ASSFWNFSGANVLT
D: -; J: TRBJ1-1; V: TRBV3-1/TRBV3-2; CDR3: ASSQEGSFSEAF
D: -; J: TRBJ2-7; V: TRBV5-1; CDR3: ASSLERKPYEQY
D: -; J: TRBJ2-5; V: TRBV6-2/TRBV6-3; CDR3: ASSYSGHQETQY
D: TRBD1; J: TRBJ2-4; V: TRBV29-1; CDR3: SVARDSKNIQY
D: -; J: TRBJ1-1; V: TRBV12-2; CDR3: ASRFTRDRGQVGTEAF
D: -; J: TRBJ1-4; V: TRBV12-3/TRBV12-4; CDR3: ASSRPDWKLF
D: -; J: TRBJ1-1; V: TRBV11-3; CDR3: ASSPWQGTEAF
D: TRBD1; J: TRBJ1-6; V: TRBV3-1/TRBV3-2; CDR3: ATGQEFSPLH
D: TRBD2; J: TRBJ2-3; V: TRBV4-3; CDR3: ASSRSGRAADTQY
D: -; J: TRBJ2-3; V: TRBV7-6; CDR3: ASSPLRSTSSTDTQY
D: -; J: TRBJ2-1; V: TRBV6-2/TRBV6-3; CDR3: ASSEDTISYNEQF
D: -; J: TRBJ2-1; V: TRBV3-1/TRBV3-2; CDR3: ASSQRGDPYNEQF
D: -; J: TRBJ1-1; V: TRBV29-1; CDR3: SVKDGNTEAF
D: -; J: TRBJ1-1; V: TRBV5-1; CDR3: ASSLNPLQGGTEAF
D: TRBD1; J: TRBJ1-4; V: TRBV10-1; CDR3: ASSRPGTGGGVNEKLF
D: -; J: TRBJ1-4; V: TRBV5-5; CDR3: ASSLFRQGNEKLF
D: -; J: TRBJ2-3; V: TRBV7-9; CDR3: ASSILATDTQY
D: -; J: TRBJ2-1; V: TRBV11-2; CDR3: ASSWRGVSLYNEQF
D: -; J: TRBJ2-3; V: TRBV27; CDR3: ASSPPRGEDTQY
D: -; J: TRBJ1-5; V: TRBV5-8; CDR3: ASSLGGYSNQPQH
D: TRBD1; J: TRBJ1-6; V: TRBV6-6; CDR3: ASSLRTGENSPLH
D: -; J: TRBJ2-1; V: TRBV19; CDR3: ASNGEYGHNEQF
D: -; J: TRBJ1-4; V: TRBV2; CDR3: ASIFNKDSNEKLF
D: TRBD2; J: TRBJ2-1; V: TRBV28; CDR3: ASSLAPSGYNEQF
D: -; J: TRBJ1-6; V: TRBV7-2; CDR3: ASSLRQNNSPLH
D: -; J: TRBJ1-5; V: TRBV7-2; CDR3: ASSAVSGNQPQH
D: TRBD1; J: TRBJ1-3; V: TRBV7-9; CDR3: ASSAGTGGHTIY
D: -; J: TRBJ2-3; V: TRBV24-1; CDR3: ATRARTDTQY
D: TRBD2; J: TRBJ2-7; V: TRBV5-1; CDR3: ASSLASGGSYEQY
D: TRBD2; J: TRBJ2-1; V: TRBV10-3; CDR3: AISESKRDSFSYNEQF
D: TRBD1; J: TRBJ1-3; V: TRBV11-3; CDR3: ASSERTGVNSGNTIY
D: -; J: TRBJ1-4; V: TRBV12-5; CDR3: ASEPTGGSGKLF
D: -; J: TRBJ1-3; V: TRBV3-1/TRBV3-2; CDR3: ASSPRGGTIY
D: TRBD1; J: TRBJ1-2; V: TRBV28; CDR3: ASSLQGAGYGYT
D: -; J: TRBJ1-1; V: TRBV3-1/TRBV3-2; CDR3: ASSQGVGKGRAF
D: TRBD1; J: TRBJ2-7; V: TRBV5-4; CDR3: ASSLGQVDEQY
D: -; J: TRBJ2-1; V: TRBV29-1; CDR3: SSTGSSYNEQF
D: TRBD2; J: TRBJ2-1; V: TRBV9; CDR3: ASSSGTSNYNEQF
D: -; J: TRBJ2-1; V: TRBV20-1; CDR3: SASSASYNEQF
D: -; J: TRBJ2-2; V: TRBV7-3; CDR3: ASSLLERADTGELF
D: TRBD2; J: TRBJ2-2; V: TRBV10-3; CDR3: AISESREGTGELF